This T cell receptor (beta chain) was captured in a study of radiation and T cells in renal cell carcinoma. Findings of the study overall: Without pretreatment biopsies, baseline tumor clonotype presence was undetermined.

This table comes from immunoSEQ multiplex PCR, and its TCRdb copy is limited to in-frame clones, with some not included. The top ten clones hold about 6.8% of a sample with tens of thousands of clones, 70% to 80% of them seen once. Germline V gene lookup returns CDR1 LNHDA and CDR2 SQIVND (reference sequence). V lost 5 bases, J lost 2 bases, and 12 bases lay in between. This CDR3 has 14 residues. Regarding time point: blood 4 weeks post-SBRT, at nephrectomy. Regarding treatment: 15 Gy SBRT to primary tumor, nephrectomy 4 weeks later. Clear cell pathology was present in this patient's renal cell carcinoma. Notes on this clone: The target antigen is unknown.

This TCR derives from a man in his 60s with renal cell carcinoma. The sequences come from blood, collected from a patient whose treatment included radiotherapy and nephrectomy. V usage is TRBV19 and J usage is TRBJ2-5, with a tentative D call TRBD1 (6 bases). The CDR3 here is CASSAGALQETQYF. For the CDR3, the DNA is TGTGCCAGTAGTGCAGGGGCCCTACAAGAGACCCAGTACTTC.